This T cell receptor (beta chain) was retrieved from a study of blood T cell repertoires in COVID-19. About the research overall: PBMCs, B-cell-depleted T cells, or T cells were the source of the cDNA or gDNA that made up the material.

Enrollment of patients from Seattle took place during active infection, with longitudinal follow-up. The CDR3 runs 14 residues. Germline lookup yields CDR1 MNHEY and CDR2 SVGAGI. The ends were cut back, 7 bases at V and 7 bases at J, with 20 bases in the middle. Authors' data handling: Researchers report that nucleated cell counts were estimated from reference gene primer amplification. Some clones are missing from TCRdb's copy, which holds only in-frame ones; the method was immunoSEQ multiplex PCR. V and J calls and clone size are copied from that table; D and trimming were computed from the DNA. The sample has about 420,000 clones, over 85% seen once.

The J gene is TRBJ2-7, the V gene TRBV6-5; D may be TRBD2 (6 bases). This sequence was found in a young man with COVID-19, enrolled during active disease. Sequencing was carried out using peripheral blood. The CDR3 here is CASTKEAGRGEQYF. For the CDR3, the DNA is TGTGCCAGCACCAAGGAGGCGGGAAGAGGAGAGCAGTACTTC.